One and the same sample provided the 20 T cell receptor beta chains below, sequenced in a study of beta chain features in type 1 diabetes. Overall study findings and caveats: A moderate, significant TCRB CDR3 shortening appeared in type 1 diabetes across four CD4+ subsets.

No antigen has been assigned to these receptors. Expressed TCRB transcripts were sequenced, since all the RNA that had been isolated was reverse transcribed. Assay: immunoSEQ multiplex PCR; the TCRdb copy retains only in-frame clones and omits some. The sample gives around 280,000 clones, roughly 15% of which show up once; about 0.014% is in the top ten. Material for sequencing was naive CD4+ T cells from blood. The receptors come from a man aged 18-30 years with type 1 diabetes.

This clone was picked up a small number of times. CDR3 loop: CASSSGLAQREQFF. CDR3 sequence (DNA): TGTGCCAGCAGTTCGGGACTTGCTCAGAGGGAGCAGTTCTTC. This rearrangement joins TRBV28 to TRBJ2-1, with D possibly being TRBD2 (6 bases). Trimming left V 4 bases short and J 10 bases short, with 17 bases between. The CDR3 covers 14 residues. Per the germline V gene, CDR1 is MDHEN and CDR2 is SYDVKM.

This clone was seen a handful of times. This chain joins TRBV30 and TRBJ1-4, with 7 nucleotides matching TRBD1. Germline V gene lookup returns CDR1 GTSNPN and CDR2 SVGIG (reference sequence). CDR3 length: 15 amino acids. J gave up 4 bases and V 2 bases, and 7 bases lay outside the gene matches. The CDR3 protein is CAWSPGQIGNEKLFF. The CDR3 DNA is TGTGCCTGGAGTCCGGGACAGATCGGTAATGAAAAACTGTTTTTT.

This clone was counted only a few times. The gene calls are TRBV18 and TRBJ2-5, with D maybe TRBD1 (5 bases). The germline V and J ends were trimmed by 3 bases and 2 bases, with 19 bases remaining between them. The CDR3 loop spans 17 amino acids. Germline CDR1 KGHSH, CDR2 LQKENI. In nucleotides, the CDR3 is TGTGCCAGCTCACCGTGGACAATCCAAGCTAAACAAGAGACCCAGTACTTC. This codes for CASSPWTIQAKQETQYF. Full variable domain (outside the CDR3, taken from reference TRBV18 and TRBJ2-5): NAGVMQNPRHLVRRRGQEARLRCSPMKGHSHVYWYRQLPEEGLKFMVYLQKENIIDESGMPKERFSAEFPKEGPSILRIQQVVRGDSAAYFCASSPWTIQAKQETQYFGPGTRLLVL.

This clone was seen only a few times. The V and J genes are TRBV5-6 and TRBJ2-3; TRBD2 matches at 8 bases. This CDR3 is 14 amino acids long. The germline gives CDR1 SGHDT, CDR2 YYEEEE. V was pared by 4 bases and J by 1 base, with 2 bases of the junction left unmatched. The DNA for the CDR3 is TGTGCCAGCAGCCGGCGGGGGGGCACAGATACGCAGTATTTT. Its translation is CASSRRGGTDTQYF.

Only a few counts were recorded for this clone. As DNA, the CDR3 is TGTGCCAGCAGTGTTGGTGGGGCCGGGGAAAAACTGTTTTTT. Translation gives CASSVGGAGEKLFF. The chain is built from TRBV25-1 and TRBJ1-4, with D maybe TRBD1 (5 bases). The CDR3 runs to 14 residues. Trimming shortened V by 4 bases and J by 8 bases, and 14 bases separated the two germline ends. CDR1 is MGHDK, CDR2 SYGVNS, per germline.

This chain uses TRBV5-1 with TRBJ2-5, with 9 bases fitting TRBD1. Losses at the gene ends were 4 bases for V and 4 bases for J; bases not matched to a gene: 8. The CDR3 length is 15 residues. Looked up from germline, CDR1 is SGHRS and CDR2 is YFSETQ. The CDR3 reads CASSVGQGSGETQYF. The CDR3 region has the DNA TGCGCCAGCAGCGTAGGACAGGGGTCGGGAGAGACCCAGTACTTC. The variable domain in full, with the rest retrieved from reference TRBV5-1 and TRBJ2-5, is KAGVTQTPRYLIKTRGQQVTLSCSPISGHRSVSWYQQTPGQGLQFLFEYFSETQRNKGNFPGRFSGRQFSNSRSEMNVSTLELGDSALYLCASSVGQGSGETQYFGPGTRLLVL.

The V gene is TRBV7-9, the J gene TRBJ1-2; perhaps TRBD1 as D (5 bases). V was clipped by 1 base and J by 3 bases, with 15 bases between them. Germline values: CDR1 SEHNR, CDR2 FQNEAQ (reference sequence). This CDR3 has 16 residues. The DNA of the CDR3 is TGTGCCAGCAGCTTAGAAAGGGGCAACAATCACTATGGCTACACCTTC. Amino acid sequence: CASSLERGNNHYGYTF.

The CDR3 DNA reads as TGTGCCAGCTCACCACAGCTCTCGGGGAACTATGGCTACACCTTC. It translates to CASSPQLSGNYGYTF. The rearrangement links TRBV18 to TRBJ1-2, with D unresolved. V was pared by 1 base and J by 2 bases, with 11 bases between. This CDR3 has 15 residues. The germline gives CDR1 KGHSH, CDR2 LQKENI. The full variable domain, in which reference TRBV18 and TRBJ1-2 provide the parts outside the CDR3, is NAGVMQNPRHLVRRRGQEARLRCSPMKGHSHVYWYRQLPEEGLKFMVYLQKENIIDESGMPKERFSAEFPKEGPSILRIQQVVRGDSAAYFCASSPQLSGNYGYTFGSGTRLTVV.

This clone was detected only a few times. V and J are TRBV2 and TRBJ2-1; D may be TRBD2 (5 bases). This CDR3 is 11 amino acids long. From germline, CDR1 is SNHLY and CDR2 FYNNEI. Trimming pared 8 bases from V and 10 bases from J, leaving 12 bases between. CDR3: CASLRAAEQFF. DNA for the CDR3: TGTGCCAGCTTGAGGGCCGCAGAGCAGTTCTTC.

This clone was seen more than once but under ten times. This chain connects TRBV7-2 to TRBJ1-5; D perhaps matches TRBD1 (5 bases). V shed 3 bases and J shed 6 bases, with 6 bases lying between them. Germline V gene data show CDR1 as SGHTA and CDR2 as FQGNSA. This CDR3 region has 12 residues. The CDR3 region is CASSLGLQPQHF. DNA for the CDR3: TGTGCCAGCAGCTTGGGACTTCAGCCCCAGCATTTT.

CDR3 amino acids: CASSLITGAEAFF. In nucleotides, the CDR3 is TGTGCCAGCAGCTTAATAACAGGCGCTGAAGCTTTCTTT. The J gene is TRBJ1-1, the V gene TRBV27; TRBD1 might be the D (5 bases). The germline V and J ends were trimmed by 6 bases and 6 bases, with 14 bases remaining between them. Germline lookup yields CDR1 MNHEY and CDR2 SMNVEV (reference sequence). This CDR3 has 13 amino acids.

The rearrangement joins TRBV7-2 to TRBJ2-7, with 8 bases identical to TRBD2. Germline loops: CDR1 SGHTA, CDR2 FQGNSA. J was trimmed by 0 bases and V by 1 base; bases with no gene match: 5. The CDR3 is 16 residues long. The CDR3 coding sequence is TGTGCCAGCAGCTTAGAAGTGCGGGGGGCCTCCTACGAGCAGTACTTC. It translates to CASSLEVRGASYEQYF.

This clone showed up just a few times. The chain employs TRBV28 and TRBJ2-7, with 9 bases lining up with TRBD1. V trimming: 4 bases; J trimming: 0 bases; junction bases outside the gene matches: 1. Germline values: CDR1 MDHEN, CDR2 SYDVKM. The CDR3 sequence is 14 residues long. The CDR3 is CASSWTGDSYEQYF. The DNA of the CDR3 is TGTGCCAGCAGTTGGACAGGGGACTCCTACGAGCAGTACTTC.

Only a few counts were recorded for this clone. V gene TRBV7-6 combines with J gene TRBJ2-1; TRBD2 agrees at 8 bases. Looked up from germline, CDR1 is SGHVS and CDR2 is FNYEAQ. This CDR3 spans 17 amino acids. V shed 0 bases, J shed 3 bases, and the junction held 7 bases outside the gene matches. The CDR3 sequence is CASSLAERGGIYNEQFF. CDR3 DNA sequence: TGTGCCAGCAGCTTAGCTGAACGGGGGGGGATCTACAATGAGCAGTTCTTC.

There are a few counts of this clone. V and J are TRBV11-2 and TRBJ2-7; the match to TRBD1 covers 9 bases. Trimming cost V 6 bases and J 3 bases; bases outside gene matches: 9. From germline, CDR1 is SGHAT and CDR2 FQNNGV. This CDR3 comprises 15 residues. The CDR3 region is CASSPERDRDYEQYF. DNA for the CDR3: TGTGCCAGCAGTCCAGAAAGGGACAGGGACTACGAGCAGTACTTC.

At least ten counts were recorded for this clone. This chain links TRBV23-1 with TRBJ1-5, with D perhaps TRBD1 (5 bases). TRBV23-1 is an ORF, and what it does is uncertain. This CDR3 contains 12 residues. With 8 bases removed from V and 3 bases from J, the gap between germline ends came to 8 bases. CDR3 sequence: CASGAVNQPQHF. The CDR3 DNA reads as TGCGCCAGCGGGGCAGTCAATCAGCCCCAGCATTTT.

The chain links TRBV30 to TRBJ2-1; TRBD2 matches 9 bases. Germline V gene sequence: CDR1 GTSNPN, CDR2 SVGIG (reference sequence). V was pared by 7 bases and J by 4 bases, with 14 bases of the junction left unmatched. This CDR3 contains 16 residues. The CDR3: CASTRAVGLAYNEQFF. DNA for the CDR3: TGTGCCTCGACGAGGGCCGTGGGACTAGCTTACAATGAGCAGTTCTTC.

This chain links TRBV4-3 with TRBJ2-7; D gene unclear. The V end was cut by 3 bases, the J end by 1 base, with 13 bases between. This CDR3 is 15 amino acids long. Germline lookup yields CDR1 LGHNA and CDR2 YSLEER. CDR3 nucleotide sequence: TGCGCCAGCAGCCATTTAACCGGAGATTCCTACGAGCAGTACTTC. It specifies CASSHLTGDSYEQYF.

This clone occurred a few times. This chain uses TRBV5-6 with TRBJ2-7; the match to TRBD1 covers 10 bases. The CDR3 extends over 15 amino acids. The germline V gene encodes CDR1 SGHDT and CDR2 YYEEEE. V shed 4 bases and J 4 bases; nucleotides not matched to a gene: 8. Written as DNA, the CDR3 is TGTGCCAGCAGCCGTTGGGGACAGGGGAGTTACGAGCAGTACTTC. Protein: CASSRWGQGSYEQYF.

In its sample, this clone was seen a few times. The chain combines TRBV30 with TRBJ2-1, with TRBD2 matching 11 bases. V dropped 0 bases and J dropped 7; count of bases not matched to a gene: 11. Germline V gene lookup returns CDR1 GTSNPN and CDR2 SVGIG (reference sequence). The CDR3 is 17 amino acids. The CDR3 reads CAWSVHITSGSLNEQFF. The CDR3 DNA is TGTGCCTGGAGTGTACATATCACTAGCGGGAGTTTGAATGAGCAGTTCTTC.